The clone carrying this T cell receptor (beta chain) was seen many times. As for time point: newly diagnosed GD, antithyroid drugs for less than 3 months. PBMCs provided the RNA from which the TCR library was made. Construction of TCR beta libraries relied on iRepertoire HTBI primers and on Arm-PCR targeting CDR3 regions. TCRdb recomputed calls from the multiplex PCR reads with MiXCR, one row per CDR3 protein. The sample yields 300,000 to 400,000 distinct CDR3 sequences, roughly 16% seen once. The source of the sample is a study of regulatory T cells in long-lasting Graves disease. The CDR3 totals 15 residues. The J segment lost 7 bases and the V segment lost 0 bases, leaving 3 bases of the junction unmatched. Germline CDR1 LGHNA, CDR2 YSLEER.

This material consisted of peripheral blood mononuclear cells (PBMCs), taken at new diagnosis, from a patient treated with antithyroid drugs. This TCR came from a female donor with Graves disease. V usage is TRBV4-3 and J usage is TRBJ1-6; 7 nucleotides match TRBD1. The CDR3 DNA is TGCGCCAGCAGCCAAGATGGGGACAGCAATTCACCCCTCCACTTT. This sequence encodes CASSQDGDSNSPLHF.